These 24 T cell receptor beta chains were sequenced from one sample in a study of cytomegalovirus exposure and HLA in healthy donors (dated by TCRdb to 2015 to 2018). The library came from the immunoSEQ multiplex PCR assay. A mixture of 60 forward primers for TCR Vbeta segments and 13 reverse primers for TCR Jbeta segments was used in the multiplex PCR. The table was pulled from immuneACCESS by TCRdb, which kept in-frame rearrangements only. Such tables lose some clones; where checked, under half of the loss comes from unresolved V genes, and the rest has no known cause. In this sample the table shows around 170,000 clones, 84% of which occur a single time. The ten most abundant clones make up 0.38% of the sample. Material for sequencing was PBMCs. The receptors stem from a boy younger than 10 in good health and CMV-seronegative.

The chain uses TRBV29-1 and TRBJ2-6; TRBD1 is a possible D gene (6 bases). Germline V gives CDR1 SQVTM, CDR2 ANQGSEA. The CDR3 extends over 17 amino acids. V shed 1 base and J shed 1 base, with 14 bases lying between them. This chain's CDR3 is CSVEGGHTPSGANVLTF. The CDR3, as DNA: TGCAGCGTTGAAGGGGGGCATACTCCTTCTGGGGCCAACGTCCTGACTTTC.

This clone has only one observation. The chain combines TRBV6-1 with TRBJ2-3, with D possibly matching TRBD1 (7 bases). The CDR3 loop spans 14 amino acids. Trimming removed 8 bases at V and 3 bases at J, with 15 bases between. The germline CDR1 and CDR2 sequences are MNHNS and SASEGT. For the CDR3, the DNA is TGTGCCAGCTTTTCAGGGGGGAGGACAGATACGCAGTATTTT. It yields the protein CASFSGGRTDTQYF.

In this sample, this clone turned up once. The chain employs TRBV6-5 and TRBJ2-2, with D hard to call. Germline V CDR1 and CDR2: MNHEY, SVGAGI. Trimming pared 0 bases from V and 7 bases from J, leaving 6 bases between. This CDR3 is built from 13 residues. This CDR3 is CASSYSTSGELFF. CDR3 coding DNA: TGTGCCAGCAGTTACTCAACCAGCGGGGAGCTGTTTTTT.

In nucleotides, the CDR3 is TGTGCCAGTAGTATAAGTCTGGGACAGGGGCGGAACTATGGCTACACCTTC. As protein: CASSISLGQGRNYGYTF. The chain carries TRBV19 and TRBJ1-2; 10 nucleotides line up with TRBD1. The CDR3 is 17 amino acids. V was pared by 2 bases and J by 2 bases, with 8 bases of the junction left unmatched. Germline CDR1 and CDR2: LNHDA and SQIVND (reference sequence).

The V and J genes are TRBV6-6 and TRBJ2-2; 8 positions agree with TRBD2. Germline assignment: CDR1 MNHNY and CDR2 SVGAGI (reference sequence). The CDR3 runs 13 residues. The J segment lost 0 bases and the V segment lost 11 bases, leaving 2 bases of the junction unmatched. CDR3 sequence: CAAGGPNTGELFF. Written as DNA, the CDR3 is TGTGCCGCGGGGGGCCCGAACACCGGGGAGCTGTTTTTT.

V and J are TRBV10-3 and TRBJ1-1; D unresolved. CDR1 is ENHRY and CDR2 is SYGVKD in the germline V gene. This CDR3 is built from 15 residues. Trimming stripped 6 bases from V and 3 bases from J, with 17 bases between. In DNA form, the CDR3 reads TGTGCCATCAGATCGGGGTCAGGAGGAGACACTGAAGCTTTCTTT. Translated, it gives CAIRSGSGGDTEAFF.

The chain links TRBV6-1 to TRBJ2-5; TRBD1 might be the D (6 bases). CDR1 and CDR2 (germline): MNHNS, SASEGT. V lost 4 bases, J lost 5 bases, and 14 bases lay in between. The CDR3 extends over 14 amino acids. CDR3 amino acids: CASSVQGSLETQYF. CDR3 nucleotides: TGTGCCAGCAGTGTACAGGGCAGTTTGGAGACCCAGTACTTC.

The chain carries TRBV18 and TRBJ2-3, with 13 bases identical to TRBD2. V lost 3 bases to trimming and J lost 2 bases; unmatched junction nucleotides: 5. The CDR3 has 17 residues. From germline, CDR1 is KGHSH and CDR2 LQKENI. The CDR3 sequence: CASSPLTSGRPTDTQYF. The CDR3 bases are TGTGCCAGCTCACCCTTGACTAGCGGGAGGCCCACAGATACGCAGTATTTT.

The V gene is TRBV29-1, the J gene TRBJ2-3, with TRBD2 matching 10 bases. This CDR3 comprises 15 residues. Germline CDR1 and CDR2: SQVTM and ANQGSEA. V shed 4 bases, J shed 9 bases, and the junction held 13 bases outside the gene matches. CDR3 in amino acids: CSVGELAGLVGTQYF. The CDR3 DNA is TGCAGCGTTGGGGAACTAGCGGGATTAGTTGGAACGCAGTATTTT.

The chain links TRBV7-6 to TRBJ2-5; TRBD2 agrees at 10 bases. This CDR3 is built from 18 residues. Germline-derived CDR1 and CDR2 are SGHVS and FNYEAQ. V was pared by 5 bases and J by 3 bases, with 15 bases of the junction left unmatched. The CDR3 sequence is CASSPRGGMSGREETQYF. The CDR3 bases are TGTGCCAGCAGCCCTCGGGGGGGGATGAGCGGGAGGGAAGAGACCCAGTACTTC. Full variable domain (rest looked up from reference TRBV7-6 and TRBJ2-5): GAGVSQSPRYKVTKRGQDVALRCDPISGHVSLYWYRQALGQGPEFLTYFNYEAQQDKSGLPNDRFSAERPEGSISTLTIQRTEQRDSAMYRCASSPRGGMSGREETQYFGPGTRLLVL.

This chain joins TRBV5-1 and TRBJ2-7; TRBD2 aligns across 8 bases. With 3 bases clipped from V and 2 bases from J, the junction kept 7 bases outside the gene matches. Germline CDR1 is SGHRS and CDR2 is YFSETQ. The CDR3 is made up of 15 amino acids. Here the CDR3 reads CASSSTSGSAYEQYF. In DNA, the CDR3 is TGCGCCAGCAGCTCAACTAGCGGCAGCGCCTACGAGCAGTACTTC.

In DNA form, the CDR3 reads TGCAGCGTTGTTCCTCTATTAAGCGACAGGGAGGATGGCTACACCTTC. Its translation: CSVVPLLSDREDGYTF. This chain joins TRBV29-1 and TRBJ1-2, with TRBD1 identical over 7 bases. Germline V gene lookup returns CDR1 SQVTM and CDR2 ANQGSEA. V lost 4 bases and J lost 6; bases outside the gene matches: 17. The length of the CDR3 is 16 residues.

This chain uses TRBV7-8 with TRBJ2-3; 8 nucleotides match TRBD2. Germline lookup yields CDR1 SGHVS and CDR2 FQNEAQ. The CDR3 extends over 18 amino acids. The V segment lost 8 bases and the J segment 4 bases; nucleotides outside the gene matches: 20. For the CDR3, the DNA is TGTGCCAGCGGTCAGGATGGCCCAGCGGGAGAGGACTCAGATACGCAGTATTTT. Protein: CASGQDGPAGEDSDTQYF.

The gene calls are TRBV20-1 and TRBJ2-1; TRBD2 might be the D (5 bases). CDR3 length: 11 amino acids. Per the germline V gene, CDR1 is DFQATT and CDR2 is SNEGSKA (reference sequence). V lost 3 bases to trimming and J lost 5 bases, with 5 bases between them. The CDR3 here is CSASSDNEQFF. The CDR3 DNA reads TGCAGTGCTAGTAGCGACAATGAGCAGTTCTTC.

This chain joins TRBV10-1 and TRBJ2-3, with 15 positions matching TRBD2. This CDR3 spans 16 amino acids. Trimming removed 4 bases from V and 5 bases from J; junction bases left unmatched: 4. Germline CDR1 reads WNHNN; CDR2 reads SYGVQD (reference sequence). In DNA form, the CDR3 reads TGCGCCAGCAGTGGGGGACTAGCGGGAGGTGGAGATACGCAGTATTTT. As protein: CASSGGLAGGGDTQYF.

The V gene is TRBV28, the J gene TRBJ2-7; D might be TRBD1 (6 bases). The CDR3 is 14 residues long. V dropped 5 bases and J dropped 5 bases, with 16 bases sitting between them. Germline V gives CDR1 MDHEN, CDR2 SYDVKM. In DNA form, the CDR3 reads TGTGCCAGCAGTCCCCACAGGGAAAATAACGAGCAGTACTTC. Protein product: CASSPHRENNEQYF.

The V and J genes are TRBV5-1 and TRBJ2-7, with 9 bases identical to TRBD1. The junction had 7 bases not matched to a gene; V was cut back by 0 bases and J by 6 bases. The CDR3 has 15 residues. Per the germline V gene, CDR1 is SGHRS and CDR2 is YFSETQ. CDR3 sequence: CASSLGQGGVREQYF. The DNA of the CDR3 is TGCGCCAGCAGCTTGGGACAGGGGGGAGTTCGCGAGCAGTACTTC.

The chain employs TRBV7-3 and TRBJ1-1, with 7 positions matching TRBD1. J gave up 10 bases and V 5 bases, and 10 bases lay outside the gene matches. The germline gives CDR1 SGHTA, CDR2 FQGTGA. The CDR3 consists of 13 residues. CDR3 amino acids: CASSPQTGVAAFF. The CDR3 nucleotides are TGTGCCAGCAGCCCCCAAACAGGGGTAGCAGCTTTCTTT.

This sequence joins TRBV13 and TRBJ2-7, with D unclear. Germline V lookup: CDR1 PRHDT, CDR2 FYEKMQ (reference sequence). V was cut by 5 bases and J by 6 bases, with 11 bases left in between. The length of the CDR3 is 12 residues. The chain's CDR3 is CASSPDRGEQYF. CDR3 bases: TGTGCCAGCAGCCCGGATAGAGGCGAGCAGTACTTC.

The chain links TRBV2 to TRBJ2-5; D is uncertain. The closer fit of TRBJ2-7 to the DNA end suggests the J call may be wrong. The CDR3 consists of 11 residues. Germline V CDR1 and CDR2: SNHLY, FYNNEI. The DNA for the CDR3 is TGTGCCAGCAGCGTACAGTACGAGCAGTACTTC. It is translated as CASSVQYEQYF.

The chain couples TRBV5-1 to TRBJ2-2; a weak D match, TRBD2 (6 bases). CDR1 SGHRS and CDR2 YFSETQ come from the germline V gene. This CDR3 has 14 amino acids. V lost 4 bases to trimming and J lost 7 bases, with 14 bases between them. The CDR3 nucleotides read TGCGCCAGCAGCGGGACTTCGGCTGGCGGGGAGCTGTTTTTT. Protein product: CASSGTSAGGELFF.

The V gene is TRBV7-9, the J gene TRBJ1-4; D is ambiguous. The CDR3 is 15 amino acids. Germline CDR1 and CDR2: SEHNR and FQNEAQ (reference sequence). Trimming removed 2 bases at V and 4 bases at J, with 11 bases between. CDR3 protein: CASSLKRASNEKLFF. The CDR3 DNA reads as TGTGCCAGCAGCTTAAAGAGGGCCAGTAATGAAAAACTGTTTTTT.

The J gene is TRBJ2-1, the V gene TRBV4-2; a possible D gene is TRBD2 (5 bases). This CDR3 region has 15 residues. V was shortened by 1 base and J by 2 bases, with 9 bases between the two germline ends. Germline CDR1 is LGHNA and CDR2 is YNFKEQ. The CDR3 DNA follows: TGTGCCAGCAGCCAAGGGACTGCTACCTACAATGAGCAGTTCTTC. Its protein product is CASSQGTATYNEQFF.

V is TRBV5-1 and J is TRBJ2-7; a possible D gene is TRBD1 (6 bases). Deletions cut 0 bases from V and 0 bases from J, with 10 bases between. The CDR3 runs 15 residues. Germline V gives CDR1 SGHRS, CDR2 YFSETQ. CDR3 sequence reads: CASSLETGPSYEQYF. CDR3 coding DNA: TGCGCCAGCAGCTTGGAGACAGGCCCCTCCTACGAGCAGTACTTC.